This T cell receptor (beta chain) was obtained from a study of cytomegalovirus exposure and HLA in healthy donors. Across the study: Genetic ancestry analysis placed 75% to 85% of the 400 or so donors that were genotyped in the Caucasian-associated cluster.

The CDR3 sequence is 16 residues long. CDR1 MRHNA and CDR2 SNTAGT come from the germline V gene. Trimming took 7 bases from V and 1 from J, leaving 16 bases between them. The PCR employed 60 Vbeta primers together with 13 Jbeta primers. Measured with immunoSEQ multiplex PCR; TCRdb has only the in-frame clones, and not every one. The sample features around 200,000 clones, with 0.75% to 0.85% in its top ten. When sampled, the donors appeared nominally healthy, though they likely had unrecorded immune exposures. The chain carries TRBV6-4 and TRBJ2-2; D may be TRBD1 (6 bases). The source material was PBMCs. This receptor was identified in a woman aged 18-29 years in good health and CMV-seropositive. The CDR3 bases are TGTGCCAGCATCGGACAGTTCACTGGGAACACCGGGGAGCTGTTTTTT. Amino acids: CASIGQFTGNTGELFF.